The 20 T cell receptor beta chains below come from one sample, sequenced in a study of control samples from healthy donors and cancer patients. Sequencing used immunoSEQ multiplex PCR; TCRdb keeps in-frame clones, though not all of them. Of 350,000 to 450,000 clones listed, over 75% are singletons. Sequenced input: PBMCs. These TCRs come from a man in his forties with head and neck cancer.

This chain uses TRBV7-3 with TRBJ1-2, with TRBD1 matching 10 bases. Germline V gene sequence: CDR1 SGHTA, CDR2 FQGTGA. With 1 base clipped from V and 4 bases from J, the junction kept 9 bases outside the gene matches. The CDR3 is 17 amino acids. The DNA for the CDR3 is TGTGCCAGCAGCTTAAAGGGCGGACAGGGGGTCTTCTATGGCTACACCTTC. Its translation: CASSLKGGQGVFYGYTF. Looking up the rest from reference TRBV7-3 and TRBJ1-2 gives the full variable domain: GAGVSQTPSNKVTEKGKYVELRCDPISGHTALYWYRQSLGQGPEFLIYFQGTGAADDSGLPNDRFFAVRPEGSVSTLKIQRTERGDSAVYLCASSLKGGQGVFYGYTFGSGTRLTVV.

V gene TRBV19 combines with J gene TRBJ2-6, with D hard to call. CDR1 LNHDA and CDR2 SQIVND come from the germline V gene (reference sequence). V was cut by 3 bases and J by 1 base, with 13 bases left in between. The CDR3 length is 17 residues. CDR3 coding DNA: TGTGCCAGTAGTATCCGAGCTAAACAGTCTGGGGCCAACGTCCTGACTTTC. This sequence encodes CASSIRAKQSGANVLTF.

This clone was seen only a few times. The chain combines TRBV7-6 with TRBJ1-1, with D unresolved. The germline CDR1 and CDR2 sequences are SGHVS and FNYEAQ. The germline V and J ends were trimmed by 0 bases and 4 bases, with 12 bases remaining between them. CDR3 length equals 15 residues. DNA of the CDR3: TGTGCCAGCAGCTTAGCAAGCCCTGGAGCCACTGAAGCTTTCTTT. This encodes CASSLASPGATEAFF.

This chain joins TRBV14 and TRBJ1-2; TRBD1 might be the D (6 bases). Between the trimmed V and J ends, which lost 6 bases and 5 bases, there was a span of 19 bases. Looked up from germline, CDR1 is SGHDN and CDR2 is FVKESK. This CDR3 has 15 residues. As DNA, the CDR3 is TGTGCCAGCAGTCTACTTGGACAGCCCCAGTATGGCTACACCTTC. Protein sequence: CASSLLGQPQYGYTF.

This clone was counted a single time. The chain links TRBV3-1 (or the pseudogene TRBV3-2) to TRBJ2-7; D may correspond to TRBD1 or TRBD2 (5 bases each). With 2 bases removed from V and 2 bases from J, the gap between germline ends came to 13 bases. This CDR3 comprises 15 residues. Germline CDR1 reads LGHDT; CDR2 reads YNNKEL (reference sequence). The chain's CDR3 is CASSQLPRGPYEQYF. DNA for the CDR3: TGTGCCAGCAGCCAACTCCCGAGGGGACCCTACGAGCAGTACTTC.

The J gene is TRBJ1-5, the V gene TRBV6-5; perhaps TRBD1 as D (6 bases). CDR3 length: 15 amino acids. Germline-derived CDR1 and CDR2 are MNHEY and SVGAGI. Trimming took off 5 bases at V and 9 bases at J, with 20 bases between the two ends. The CDR3 DNA follows: TGTGCCAGCAGTACGCTACAGGGTAGTCATTGGCCCCAGCATTTT. It yields the protein CASSTLQGSHWPQHF.

The genes are TRBV7-3 and TRBJ1-6; 9 nucleotides match TRBD1. Germline V gene lookup returns CDR1 SGHTA and CDR2 FQGTGA. Germline trimming cut 3 bases from V and 4 bases from J; bases unmatched to any gene: 1. CDR3 size: 15 residues. The CDR3 region has the DNA TGTGCCAGCAGCTTTGGGACAGGGTATAATTCACCCCTCCACTTT. Its translation is CASSFGTGYNSPLHF.

The chain links TRBV3-1 (or the pseudogene TRBV3-2) to TRBJ1-1; perhaps TRBD1 as D (5 bases). V lost 4 bases and J 1 base, leaving 13 bases between the germline ends. This CDR3 comprises 15 residues. Germline CDR1 is LGHDT and CDR2 is YNNKEL (reference sequence). The DNA for the CDR3 is TGTGCCAGCAGCCCCGGACATATGGGGAACACTGAAGCTTTCTTT. Encoded protein: CASSPGHMGNTEAFF.

The V gene is TRBV11-2, the J gene TRBJ1-2; D might be TRBD1 (6 bases). Deletions cut 5 bases from V and 0 bases from J, with 13 bases between. Germline CDR1 is SGHAT and CDR2 is FQNNGV. This CDR3 is built from 15 residues. This chain's CDR3 is CASSPRDKTNYGYTF. CDR3 nucleotides: TGTGCCAGCAGCCCAAGGGACAAGACTAACTATGGCTACACCTTC.

This clone was detected only a few times. Other DNA sequences in this specimen translate into the identical CDR3. V is TRBV28 and J is TRBJ1-2, with no clear D. From germline, CDR1 is MDHEN and CDR2 SYDVKM. Trimming pared 3 bases from V and 2 bases from J, leaving 4 bases between. The CDR3 totals 12 residues. DNA for the CDR3: TGTGCCAGCAGTTTCGAGAACTATGGCTACACCTTC. It codes for CASSFENYGYTF.

This clone was counted between two and nine times. This sequence joins TRBV11-2 and TRBJ2-5; 8 bases line up with TRBD1. The CDR3 totals 15 residues. With 5 bases clipped from V and 4 bases from J, the junction kept 9 bases outside the gene matches. Per the germline V gene, CDR1 is SGHAT and CDR2 is FQNNGV. The CDR3 loop reads CASSTRQGAGETQYF. CDR3 sequence (DNA): TGTGCCAGCAGCACCCGCCAGGGGGCGGGAGAGACCCAGTACTTC.

The chain recombines TRBV9 with TRBJ2-5; D uncertain. This CDR3 is 13 amino acids long. Germline CDR1 SGDLS, CDR2 YYNGEE. Trimming took off 3 bases at V and 0 bases at J, with 6 bases between the two ends. The CDR3 nucleotides read TGTGCCAGCAGCGGCCCCGACCAAGAGACCCAGTACTTC. Translated: CASSGPDQETQYF.

The chain combines TRBV9 with TRBJ1-3, with D possibly being TRBD1 (6 bases). Germline CDR1 and CDR2: SGDLS and YYNGEE. The germline V and J ends were trimmed by 2 bases and 0 bases, with 18 bases remaining between them. CDR3 length: 18 amino acids. The CDR3 spells CASSVSGTQHLSGNTIYF. The CDR3 coding sequence is TGTGCCAGCAGCGTTTCCGGGACACAACACCTCTCTGGAAACACCATATATTTT.

This chain connects TRBV28 to TRBJ2-1; D is uncertain. V lost 3 bases to trimming and J lost 9 bases, with 12 bases between them. In germline, CDR1 is MDHEN, CDR2 SYDVKM. CDR3 size: 13 residues. CDR3 residues: CASSFWPPGEQFF. DNA for the CDR3: TGTGCCAGCAGTTTTTGGCCGCCCGGTGAGCAGTTCTTC.

The chain combines TRBV11-2 with TRBJ2-2, with 12 bases identical to TRBD2. V shed 5 bases and J 5 bases; nucleotides not matched to a gene: 3. The CDR3 is made up of 15 amino acids. The germline CDR1 and CDR2 sequences are SGHAT and FQNNGV. The CDR3 loop reads CASSRTSGDTGELFF. CDR3 nucleotide sequence: TGTGCCAGCAGCCGGACTAGCGGGGATACCGGGGAGCTGTTTTTT.

The rearrangement joins TRBV7-3 to TRBJ2-2, with 8 bases lining up with TRBD1. V lost 5 bases and J lost 5; bases outside the gene matches: 7. The CDR3 contains 15 residues. The V gene's germline CDR1 is SGHTA and CDR2 FQGTGA. The CDR3 protein is CASSPQGVETGELFF. The CDR3 DNA sequence: TGTGCCAGCAGCCCACAGGGGGTAGAAACCGGGGAGCTGTTTTTT.

The chain recombines TRBV15 with TRBJ2-2; perhaps TRBD2 as D (7 bases). There are 15 residues in the CDR3. Per the germline V gene, CDR1 is LNHNV and CDR2 is YYDKDF (reference sequence). The germline V and J ends were trimmed by 3 bases and 5 bases, with 13 bases remaining between them. The DNA of the CDR3 is TGTGCCACCAGCAGCGGGGGGCTAGCGACCGGGGAGCTGTTTTTT. It yields the protein CATSSGGLATGELFF.

In this sample, this clone turned up once. This rearrangement joins TRBV15 to TRBJ2-2, with a tentative D call TRBD1 (6 bases). This CDR3 is 14 amino acids long. Germline V gene lookup returns CDR1 LNHNV and CDR2 YYDKDF (reference sequence). Trimming stripped 8 bases from V and 0 bases from J, with 10 bases between. CDR3 in amino acids: CATVGTPNTGELFF. Written as DNA, the CDR3 is TGTGCCACCGTGGGGACACCGAACACCGGGGAGCTGTTTTTT.

V and J are TRBV3-1 (or the pseudogene TRBV3-2) and TRBJ1-1; 8 positions match TRBD1. Germline loops: CDR1 LGHDT, CDR2 YNNKEL (reference sequence). J was trimmed by 4 bases and V by 3 bases; bases with no gene match: 7. The CDR3 is made up of 15 amino acids. The DNA of the CDR3 is TGTGCCAGCAGCCACACAGGGGGTAGCGGCACTGAAGCTTTCTTT. Protein sequence: CASSHTGGSGTEAFF.

In DNA form, the CDR3 reads TGTGCCAGCAGCCGAAGGACAGGGGCGACGAACACCGGGGAGCTGTTTTTT. This gives the protein CASSRRTGATNTGELFF. V usage is TRBV5-5 and J usage is TRBJ2-2, with 9 bases matching TRBD1. The V segment lost 4 bases and the J segment 0 bases; nucleotides outside the gene matches: 7. The CDR3 totals 17 residues. Looked up from germline, CDR1 is SGHKS and CDR2 is YYEKEE (reference sequence).